Listed below are T cell receptor beta chains from one sample, sequenced in a study of blood T cell repertoires in COVID-19. Data came from immunoSEQ multiplex PCR; TCRdb stores just in-frame clones and leaves some out. The table has about 220,000 clones, 82% seen once. The sample comprised PBMCs or T cells enriched from blood (not recorded which). Every receptor here comes from a woman aged 60-75 years who had recovered from COVID-19. The CDR3 runs from the conserved cysteine through the conserved F or W. A D gene is named only where the DNA matches it firmly.

d_gene	v_gene	j_gene	CDR3nt	CDR3aa
NA	TRBV11-1	TRBJ1-1	TGTGCCAGCAAGAAGAGATTGAACACTGAAGCTTTCTTT	CASKKRLNTEAFF
TRBD1	TRBV4-2	TRBJ1-2	TGTGCCAGCAGCCAAGGGGCAGGGGGCAGAGGAGGGTATGGCTACACCTTC	CASSQGAGGRGGYGYTF
TRBD2	TRBV11-2	TRBJ2-7	TGTGCCAGCAGCTTAGACTCTAGCGGGAACCACGAGCAGTACTTC	CASSLDSSGNHEQYF
TRBD1	TRBV7-8	TRBJ1-2	TGTGCCAGCAGCTTCCGGGACAGACTCTATGGCTACACCTTC	CASSFRDRLYGYTF
TRBD2	TRBV6-5	TRBJ2-4	TGTGCCAGCAGTTACGGGGAGGGAATGGACATTCAGTACTTC	CASSYGEGMDIQYF
TRBD1	TRBV19	TRBJ1-6	TGTGCCAGTGCTTCCGGGACAGGGAACGGGGTCCTCCACTTT	CASASGTGNGVLHF
TRBD1	TRBV11-1	TRBJ1-1	TGTGCCAGCAGACCCGGACAGGGTGGCACTGAAGCTTTCTTT	CASRPGQGGTEAFF
NA	TRBV5-1	TRBJ1-2	TGCGCCAGCAGCTTGGAGGGGACACACTATGGCTACACCTTC	CASSLEGTHYGYTF
NA	TRBV5-4	TRBJ2-5	TGTGCCAGCAGCTCGCAGGGTTTCCTCCCAGAGACCCAGTACTTC	CASSSQGFLPETQYF
NA	TRBV4-3	TRBJ2-7	TGCGCCAGCAGCCAAGATCTAAAGACAGGGCAGTACTTC	CASSQDLKTGQYF
NA	TRBV18	TRBJ2-3	TGTGCCAGCTCACATCGGGAGTCCACAGATACGCAGTATTTT	CASSHRESTDTQYF
TRBD2	TRBV6-5	TRBJ2-7	TGTGCCAGCAGTTCCAAGCGGGAACTCTCCTTCGAGCAGTACTTC	CASSSKRELSFEQYF
NA	TRBV30	TRBJ2-5	TGTGCCTGGGCCCCACCTTGGGGCTCGAGGGAGACCCAGTACTTC	CAWAPPWGSRETQYF
NA	TRBV11-2	TRBJ2-1	TGTGCCAGCAGCTCCGTCGAGGGAATAGCGTCGCAGTTCTTC	CASSSVEGIASQFF
NA	TRBV10-2	TRBJ1-3	TGCGCCAGTTTACAGAACTCTGGAAACACCATATATTTT	CASLQNSGNTIYF
TRBD2	TRBV19	TRBJ2-3	TGTGCCAGTAGTGCCCGGACTAGCGGGACAGATACGCAGTATTTT	CASSARTSGTDTQYF